The rows below give T cell receptor beta chains drawn from one sample of a study of cytomegalovirus exposure and HLA in healthy donors. Assay used: immunoSEQ multiplex PCR; TCRdb lists only in-frame clones, some missing. The table has 65,000 to 70,000 clones, approximately 81% seen once; the top ten hold nearly 7.5%. Sequencing used PBMCs. The receptors derive from a woman in her 30s in good health and CMV-seropositive. Each CDR3 is given with its conserved first and last residue. Each record gives: CDR3 length, J gene, D gene, V gene, clone size, CDR3 protein, CDR3 DNA. D genes are given only for firm matches. Clone size is stated in some rows and not others, as once, few, many or a class when expanded.

15	TRBJ1-3	-	TRBV7-2	-	CASSLTRGAGNTIYF	TGTGCCAGCAGCTTAACGCGGGGGGCTGGAAACACCATATATTTT
16	TRBJ2-2	TRBD2	TRBV5-6	once	CASSSGTSGFTGELFF	TGTGCCAGCAGCTCGGGGACTAGCGGATTCACCGGGGAGCTGTTTTTT
18	TRBJ2-5	TRBD1	TRBV28	-	CASSFPPLRQGLQETQYF	TGTGCCAGCAGTTTCCCGCCTCTCAGACAGGGCTTACAAGAGACCCAGTACTTC
17	TRBJ2-5	TRBD1	TRBV7-2	once	CASSLVGTGKGQETQYF	TGTGCCAGCAGCTTAGTGGGGACAGGGAAAGGCCAAGAGACCCAGTACTTC
12	TRBJ1-2	-	TRBV28	-	CASSLVRAGYTF	TGTGCCAGCAGTTTGGTCAGGGCTGGCTACACCTTC
15	TRBJ1-2	TRBD1	TRBV28	-	CASSLAPGQGWGYTF	TGTGCCAGCAGTTTAGCCCCCGGACAGGGGTGGGGCTACACCTTC
14	TRBJ2-1	TRBD2	TRBV15	-	CATSRDGLGGEQFF	TGTGCCACCAGCAGAGATGGACTAGGAGGAGAGCAGTTCTTC
14	TRBJ1-5	-	TRBV27	-	CASSSRPQAGPQHF	TGTGCCAGCAGTTCAAGGCCCCAGGCTGGGCCCCAGCATTTT
17	TRBJ2-5	TRBD2	TRBV5-4	-	CASSLVVAGGPQETQYF	TGTGCCAGCAGCTTGGTAGTAGCGGGAGGGCCTCAAGAGACCCAGTACTTC
14	TRBJ2-5	TRBD1	TRBV18	-	CASSPGTGQETQYF	TGTGCCAGCTCACCTGGGACAGGACAAGAGACCCAGTACTTC
13	TRBJ2-2	-	TRBV6-5	-	CATQGGNTGELFF	TGTGCCACCCAGGGCGGAAACACCGGGGAGCTGTTTTTT
14	TRBJ1-4	-	TRBV27	-	CASSFTIQDEKLFF	TGTGCCAGCAGTTTTACAATACAGGATGAAAAACTGTTTTTT
20	TRBJ2-1	TRBD2	TRBV7-2	-	CASSLARGGGAGVSYNEQFF	TGTGCCAGCAGCTTAGCGAGAGGGGGGGGAGCGGGAGTCTCCTACAATGAGCAGTTCTTC
13	TRBJ2-7	-	TRBV18	-	CASSPLDSGEQYF	TGTGCCAGCTCACCACTAGACAGCGGGGAGCAGTACTTC